The clone carrying this T cell receptor beta chain was counted at least ten times. Antigen specificity is unknown. The record originates from a study of identical twins. Study observations and caveats: Abundant beta clonotypes from cord blood bore fewer insertions; memory repertoires lacked this pattern.

Every donor was a healthy Caucasian. Using its own MiXCR run on the 5' RACE reads, TCRdb lists one record per CDR3 protein. The data hold about 300,000 distinct CDR3 sequences, with 10% to 15% observed a single time. From germline, CDR1 is SGHDN and CDR2 FVKESK. The CDR3 consists of 16 residues. The V and J ends lost 3 bases and 4 bases respectively, with 19 bases between them. These data were also filed under a second study, of yellow fever vaccine responses in identical twins. From that report: Reports say the vaccine T cell response in twins looked partly convergent and partly personalized.

This chain links TRBV14 with TRBJ2-7, with D perhaps TRBD1 or TRBD2 (5 bases each). The sequence was collected from a woman aged 18-29 years in good health. The sample taken for sequencing was CD8+ T cells sorted from blood. The CDR3 DNA reads as TGTGCCAGCAGCCACCGGCCGGGGCTTGGGGCATACGAGCAGTACTTC. This gives the protein CASSHRPGLGAYEQYF.